This T cell receptor beta chain was captured by sequencing in a study of blood T cell repertoires in COVID-19. Across the whole study: The United States, Italy and Spain were the sources of the acute and convalescent COVID-19 samples.

Losses at the gene ends were 4 bases for V and 7 bases for J; bases not matched to a gene: 4. Germline CDR1 is ENHRY and CDR2 is SYGVKD. There are 13 residues in the CDR3. Assay: immunoSEQ multiplex PCR; the TCRdb copy retains only in-frame clones and omits some. The sample yields some 190,000 clones, nearly 80% seen once. J is TRBJ2-1 and V is TRBV10-3; 7 positions match TRBD1. The sample was PBMCs or T cells enriched from blood (not recorded which). The TCR originated in a man between 60 and 75 years old who had been exposed to COVID-19. CDR3 coding DNA: TGTGCCATCAGTGGGGGACAGTTAAATGAGCAGTTCTTC. As protein: CAISGGQLNEQFF.